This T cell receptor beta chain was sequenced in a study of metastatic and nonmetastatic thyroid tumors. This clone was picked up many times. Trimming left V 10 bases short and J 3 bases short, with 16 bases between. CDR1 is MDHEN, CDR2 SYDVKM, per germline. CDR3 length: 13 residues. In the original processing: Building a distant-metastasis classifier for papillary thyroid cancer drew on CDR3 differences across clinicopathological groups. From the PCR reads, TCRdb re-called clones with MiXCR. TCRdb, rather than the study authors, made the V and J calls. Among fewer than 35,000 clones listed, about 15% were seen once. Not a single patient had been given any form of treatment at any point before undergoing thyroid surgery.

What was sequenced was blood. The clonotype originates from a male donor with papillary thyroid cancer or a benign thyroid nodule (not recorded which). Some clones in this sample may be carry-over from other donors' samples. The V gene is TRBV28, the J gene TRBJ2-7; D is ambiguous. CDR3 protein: CATVRQPLYEQYF. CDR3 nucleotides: TGTGCCACCGTCAGGCAGCCGCTCTACGAGCAGTACTTC.